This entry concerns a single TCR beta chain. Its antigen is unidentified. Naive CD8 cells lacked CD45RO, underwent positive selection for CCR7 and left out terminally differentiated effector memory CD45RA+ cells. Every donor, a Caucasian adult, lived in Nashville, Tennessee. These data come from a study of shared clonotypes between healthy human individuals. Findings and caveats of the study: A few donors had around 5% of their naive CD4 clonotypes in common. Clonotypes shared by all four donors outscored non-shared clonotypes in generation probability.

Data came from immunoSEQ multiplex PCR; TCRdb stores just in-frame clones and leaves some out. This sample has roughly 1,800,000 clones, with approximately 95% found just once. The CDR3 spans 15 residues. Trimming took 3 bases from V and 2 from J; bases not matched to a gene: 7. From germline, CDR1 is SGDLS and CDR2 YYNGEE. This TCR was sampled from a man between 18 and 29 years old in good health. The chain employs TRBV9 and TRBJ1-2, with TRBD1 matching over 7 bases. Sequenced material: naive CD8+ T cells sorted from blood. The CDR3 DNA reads TGTGCCAGCAGCGCAAGTCTGACAGGGAACTATGGCTACACCTTC. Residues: CASSASLTGNYGYTF.